Following are 22 T cell receptor beta chains from one sample sequenced in a study of long-term antiretroviral therapy in people with HIV. They ran version v3.0 of the immunoSEQ assay at survey level. The table came from immunoSEQ multiplex PCR; TCRdb's copy has only in-frame clones and leaves some out. The table has approximately 20,000 clones, 70% to 85% seen once; the top ten hold roughly 4.8%. Sample: unsorted PBMCs, taken 0.5 years after starting antiretroviral therapy. All receptors come from a man younger than 30 with HIV.

This rearrangement joins TRBV5-1 to TRBJ1-2; D may be TRBD1 (6 bases). CDR3 length: 15 amino acids. Germline V lookup: CDR1 SGHRS, CDR2 YFSETQ. Trimming removed 1 base from V and 3 bases from J, with 13 bases in between. The DNA of the CDR3 is TGCGCCAGCAGCTTGAGCCAGGGGAAATACTATGGCTACACCTTC. Its translation: CASSLSQGKYYGYTF. Full variable domain (outside the CDR3, taken from reference TRBV5-1 and TRBJ1-2): KAGVTQTPRYLIKTRGQQVTLSCSPISGHRSVSWYQQTPGQGLQFLFEYFSETQRNKGNFPGRFSGRQFSNSRSEMNVSTLELGDSALYLCASSLSQGKYYGYTFGSGTRLTVV.

This clone was counted a few times. The genes are TRBV7-9 and TRBJ1-5; D is unresolved. The germline V gene encodes CDR1 SEHNR and CDR2 FQNEAQ (reference sequence). The CDR3 is made up of 13 amino acids. The ends were cut back, 7 bases at V and 0 bases at J, with 7 bases in the middle. CDR3 DNA: TGTGCCAGCAAGGCATCTAGCAATCAGCCCCAGCATTTT. Translation gives CASKASSNQPQHF.

The J gene is TRBJ1-1, the V gene TRBV7-5. TRBV7-5 is described as a pseudogene. CDR3 size: 16 residues. This CDR3 reads CARSSPTAGMNTEAFF. DNA of the CDR3: TGTGCCAGAAGCTCCCCGACGGCCGGTATGAACACTGAAGCTTTCTTT.

The genes are TRBV28 and TRBJ2-7; 7 bases fit TRBD1. In germline, CDR1 is MDHEN, CDR2 SYDVKM. The CDR3 is 14 residues long. V lost 3 bases and J lost 6; bases outside the gene matches: 8. CDR3 sequence (DNA): TGTGCCAGCAGTTTGAGAGGGGGCTCGGTCGAGCAGTACTTC. Protein sequence: CASSLRGGSVEQYF.

The rearrangement joins TRBV30 to TRBJ1-2, with 9 bases that match TRBD1. Germline lookup yields CDR1 GTSNPN and CDR2 SVGIG (reference sequence). V lost 7 bases to trimming and J lost 7 bases; unmatched junction nucleotides: 10. The CDR3 is made up of 13 amino acids. The CDR3 DNA reads as TGTGCCTCAAGGGACAGGGATGCTCTTGGCTACACCTTC. Protein: CASRDRDALGYTF.

This clone was detected a few times. The chain has TRBV19 and TRBJ2-7; no firm D call. CDR1 LNHDA and CDR2 SQIVND come from the germline V gene (reference sequence). CDR3 length: 14 amino acids. The V and J ends lost 7 bases and 2 bases respectively, with 15 bases between them. The CDR3 loop is CASISRQAAYEQYF. The DNA of the CDR3 is TGTGCCAGTATATCCCGGCAGGCAGCCTACGAGCAGTACTTC.

This chain joins TRBV28 and TRBJ1-2, with D possibly TRBD1 on 6 matching bases. Trimming pared 2 bases from V and 8 bases from J, leaving 15 bases between. Germline CDR1 and CDR2: MDHEN and SYDVKM. The CDR3 covers 14 residues. As DNA, the CDR3 is TGTGCCAGCAGTTTACTTACAGGGTCCGGGGGCTACACCTTC. Amino acid sequence: CASSLLTGSGGYTF.

V is TRBV15 and J is TRBJ2-2; 10 bases are a match to TRBD1. Germline trimming cut 1 base from V and 6 bases from J; bases unmatched to any gene: 5. Germline loops: CDR1 LNHNV, CDR2 YYDKDF (reference sequence). This CDR3 comprises 16 residues. CDR3 bases: TGTGCCACCAGCAGAGGACCCGGGACAGGGGCCGGGGAGCTGTTTTTT. It is translated as CATSRGPGTGAGELFF.

The chain is built from TRBV29-1 and TRBJ2-7; TRBD1 matches 7 bases. The trim removed 2 bases at V and 3 bases at J, leaving 4 bases unmatched. Germline V gene sequence: CDR1 SQVTM, CDR2 ANQGSEA. The CDR3 loop spans 13 amino acids. The DNA of the CDR3 is TGCAGCGTTGAACGGGACAGAGACTACGAGCAGTACTTC. Translation gives CSVERDRDYEQYF.

This rearrangement joins TRBV20-1 to TRBJ2-3; D is ambiguous. Germline V lookup: CDR1 DFQATT, CDR2 SNEGSKA (reference sequence). This CDR3 contains 11 residues. V lost 6 bases and J lost 5, with 9 bases in between. CDR3: CSASFRDTQYF. The CDR3 region has the DNA TGCAGTGCCTCGTTCCGAGATACGCAGTATTTT.

The chain carries TRBV5-6 and TRBJ1-1; D is unclear. The CDR3 length is 13 residues. V was shortened by 0 bases and J by 7 bases, with 10 bases between the two germline ends. The germline CDR1 and CDR2 sequences are SGHDT and YYEEEE. In DNA form, the CDR3 reads TGTGCCAGCAGCTTGGCCGGCGCTCTTGAAGCTTTCTTT. Protein: CASSLAGALEAFF.

The chain combines TRBV27 with TRBJ2-1, with D possibly being TRBD2 (6 bases). CDR3 size: 14 residues. V lost 6 bases to trimming and J lost 0 bases, with 9 bases between them. Germline lookup yields CDR1 MNHEY and CDR2 SMNVEV (reference sequence). For the CDR3, the DNA is TGTGCCAGCAGGGGGGGTTTCTCCTACAATGAGCAGTTCTTC. Residues: CASRGGFSYNEQFF.

This chain links TRBV7-9 with TRBJ2-2; D possibly uses TRBD1 or TRBD2 (5 bases each). Looked up from germline, CDR1 is SEHNR and CDR2 is FQNEAQ (reference sequence). CDR3 size: 15 residues. Trimming took 2 bases from V and 4 from J, leaving 11 bases between them. CDR3 residues: CASSLIGAVTGELFF. DNA of the CDR3: TGTGCCAGCAGCTTAATCGGGGCAGTCACCGGGGAGCTGTTTTTT.

Here the CDR3 reads CASSLPGLAVTGELFF. The CDR3 nucleotides are TGTGCCAGCAGCTTACCGGGACTAGCGGTCACCGGGGAGCTGTTTTTT. V usage is TRBV5-4 and J usage is TRBJ2-2; 11 bases match TRBD2. With V trimmed by 2 bases and J by 4 bases, 4 bases remained unmatched. Germline V lookup: CDR1 SGHNT, CDR2 YYREEE (reference sequence). This CDR3 is 16 amino acids long.

By frequency in the sample, this clone is medium-sized. The sample carries other DNA sequences with the same CDR3. This chain joins TRBV19 and TRBJ1-1, with a weak D call TRBD1 (5 bases). CDR3 length: 15 amino acids. In germline, CDR1 is LNHDA, CDR2 SQIVND (reference sequence). With 5 bases removed from V and 4 bases from J, the gap between germline ends came to 17 bases. The CDR3 spells CASSSSWGGGTEAFF. CDR3 sequence (DNA): TGTGCCAGTAGTTCGAGCTGGGGCGGGGGCACTGAAGCTTTCTTT. The variable domain in full, completed from reference TRBV19 and TRBJ1-1, reads DGGITQSPKYLFRKEGQNVTLSCEQNLNHDAMYWYRQDPGQGLRLIYYSQIVNDFQKGDIAEGYSVSREKKESFPLTVTSAQKNPTAFYLCASSSSWGGGTEAFFGQGTRLTVV.

This clone was seen only a few times. This chain uses TRBV6-4 with TRBJ2-2, with 10 bases lining up with TRBD2. This CDR3 spans 15 amino acids. The germline gives CDR1 MRHNA, CDR2 SNTAGT. Unmatched junction bases numbered 1, after V lost 2 bases and J lost 4 bases. This CDR3 reads CASSDSGGATGELFF. CDR3 coding DNA: TGTGCCAGCAGTGACAGCGGGGGGGCCACCGGGGAGCTGTTTTTT.

The CDR3 reads CASSQTWGGQPQHF. The CDR3 nucleotides are TGTGCCAGCAGCCAAACATGGGGTGGGCAGCCCCAGCATTTT. The V call is TRBV7-2, the J call TRBJ1-5; D not certain. V was clipped by 5 bases and J by 7 bases, with 15 bases between them. The CDR3 spans 14 residues. CDR1 is SGHTA, CDR2 FQGNSA, per germline.

This rearrangement joins TRBV28 to TRBJ1-5; D is possibly TRBD1 (5 bases). V gave up 7 bases and J gave up 7 bases, with 14 bases separating them. Germline V gene sequence: CDR1 MDHEN, CDR2 SYDVKM. This CDR3 is built from 13 residues. The CDR3 reads CASTVAGNQPQHF. CDR3 sequence (DNA): TGTGCCAGCACCGTTGCAGGGAACCAGCCCCAGCATTTT.

This clone has just a few counts. The rearrangement links TRBV4-1 to TRBJ2-7, with 8 bases lining up with TRBD1. The CDR3 is 17 amino acids. V was pared by 0 bases and J by 7 bases, with 14 bases of the junction left unmatched. The germline V gene encodes CDR1 MGHRA and CDR2 YSYEKL. CDR3 residues: CASSQDDGQGRTWEQYF. The DNA for the CDR3 is TGCGCCAGCAGCCAAGATGATGGACAGGGAAGAACGTGGGAGCAGTACTTC.

This clone was counted only a few times. The chain links TRBV4-1 to TRBJ2-1; the match to TRBD2 covers 13 bases. Germline CDR1 is MGHRA and CDR2 is YSYEKL. The CDR3 is made up of 15 amino acids. Unmatched junction bases numbered 5, after V lost 4 bases and J lost 8 bases. The CDR3 bases are TGCGCCAGCAGCCGCACTAGCGGGGGGGCGGATGAGCAGTTCTTC. It encodes CASSRTSGGADEQFF.

The CDR3 bases are TGTGCCAGCAGCGTAGGCGCTAGCGGGAGCGACTATGAGCAGTTCTTC. Amino acid sequence: CASSVGASGSDYEQFF. The rearrangement uses TRBV9 and TRBJ2-1; 10 bases are shared with TRBD2. Germline-derived CDR1 and CDR2 are SGDLS and YYNGEE. The V gene end was trimmed by 0 bases and the J gene end by 8 bases; junction bases not matched to a gene: 8. The CDR3 is made up of 16 amino acids.

The chain uses TRBV5-4 and TRBJ1-5, with D possibly TRBD1 on 5 matching bases. Trimming shortened V by 4 bases and J by 4 bases, and 9 bases separated the two germline ends. The CDR3 is 13 residues long. The germline gives CDR1 SGHNT, CDR2 YYREEE (reference sequence). The CDR3 DNA is TGTGCCAGCAGCCGGGGGGAAAATCAGCCCCAGCATTTT. This codes for CASSRGENQPQHF. Based on the CDR3 plus reference TRBV5-4 and TRBJ1-5, the full variable domain is ETGVTQSPTHLIKTRGQQVTLRCSSQSGHNTVSWYQQALGQGPQFIFQYYREEENGRGNFPPRFSGLQFPNYSSELNVNALELDDSALYLCASSRGENQPQHFGDGTRLSIL.